Listed below are T cell receptor beta chains from one sample, sequenced in a study of blood T cell repertoires in COVID-19. Assay: immunoSEQ multiplex PCR; the TCRdb copy retains only in-frame clones and omits some. Seen here are roughly 120,000 clones, 85% observed once, and the top ten hold roughly a tenth. The sequencing input was peripheral blood. These receptor sequences come from a man of 80 years or more with acute or convalescent COVID-19. CDR3s include the opening cysteine and the closing phenylalanine or tryptophan. D genes are given only for firm matches. Not every row has a clone size; where given, it reads once, few, many or a size class.

V gene: TRBV2
clone size: NA
J gene: TRBJ2-1
D gene: NA
CDR3 protein: CASRQAYNEQFF
CDR3 DNA: TGTGCCAGCAGACAGGCCTACAATGAGCAGTTCTTC

V gene: TRBV24-1
clone size: NA
J gene: TRBJ1-3
D gene: TRBD1
CDR3 protein: CATRLAGQHSGNTIYF
CDR3 DNA: TGTGCCACCAGACTAGCGGGACAGCACTCTGGAAACACCATATATTTT

V gene: TRBV24-1
clone size: NA
J gene: TRBJ1-1
D gene: TRBD1
CDR3 protein: CATSDLHGTEMNTEAFF
CDR3 DNA: TGTGCCACCAGTGATTTGCACGGGACAGAGATGAACACTGAAGCTTTCTTT

V gene: TRBV24-1
clone size: NA
J gene: TRBJ2-3
D gene: NA
CDR3 protein: CATGSGEGQWIPLNF
CDR3 DNA: TGTGCCACCGGTTCAGGGGAGGGTCAGTGGATTCCCCTAAATTTT

V gene: TRBV6-2/TRBV6-3
clone size: once
J gene: TRBJ2-1
D gene: TRBD2
CDR3 protein: CASSYSGGLAGNEQFF
CDR3 DNA: TGTGCCAGCAGTTACTCAGGGGGACTAGCTGGCAATGAGCAGTTCTTC

V gene: TRBV7-2
clone size: NA
J gene: TRBJ1-2
D gene: NA
CDR3 protein: CASSLGPGEGYGYTF
CDR3 DNA: TGTGCCAGCAGCTTAGGTCCAGGGGAGGGCTATGGCTACACCTTC

V gene: TRBV7-8
clone size: NA
J gene: TRBJ2-3
D gene: NA
CDR3 protein: CASSLVSGRTDTQYF
CDR3 DNA: TGTGCCAGCAGCTTAGTTAGCGGACGCACAGATACGCAGTATTTT

V gene: TRBV2
clone size: NA
J gene: TRBJ1-3
D gene: NA
CDR3 protein: CAARVSGNTIYF
CDR3 DNA: TGTGCCGCCAGGGTGTCCGGAAACACCATATATTTT

V gene: TRBV29-1
clone size: NA
J gene: TRBJ2-3
D gene: NA
CDR3 protein: CSVRTRTLTDTQYF
CDR3 DNA: TGCAGCGTTCGGACACGAACTCTCACAGATACGCAGTATTTT

V gene: TRBV28
clone size: NA
J gene: TRBJ2-2
D gene: TRBD2
CDR3 protein: CASRTGLAANTGELFF
CDR3 DNA: TGTGCCAGCAGGACGGGACTAGCGGCGAACACCGGGGAGCTGTTTTTT

V gene: TRBV5-1
clone size: NA
J gene: TRBJ1-2
D gene: NA
CDR3 protein: CASSLLPGGYTF
CDR3 DNA: TGCGCCAGCAGCTTGCTACCCGGTGGCTACACCTTC

V gene: TRBV27
clone size: few
J gene: TRBJ2-7
D gene: NA
CDR3 protein: CASYTSSYEQYF
CDR3 DNA: TGTGCCAGCTACACCTCCTCCTACGAGCAGTACTTC

V gene: TRBV10-3
clone size: NA
J gene: TRBJ1-2
D gene: TRBD1
CDR3 protein: CAISDRTGSNYGYTF
CDR3 DNA: TGTGCCATCAGTGACAGGACAGGGTCTAACTATGGCTACACCTTC

V gene: TRBV28
clone size: NA
J gene: TRBJ2-3
D gene: TRBD2
CDR3 protein: CASSQTSGGTDTQYF
CDR3 DNA: TGTGCCAGCAGTCAGACTAGCGGGGGCACAGATACGCAGTATTTT

V gene: TRBV14
clone size: few
J gene: TRBJ2-1
D gene: TRBD2
CDR3 protein: CASRSTLAGVYNEQFF
CDR3 DNA: TGTGCCAGCAGATCTACACTAGCGGGAGTCTACAATGAGCAGTTCTTC

V gene: TRBV18
clone size: NA
J gene: TRBJ1-3
D gene: NA
CDR3 protein: CASSPDRSGNTIYF
CDR3 DNA: TGTGCCAGCTCACCGGACAGATCTGGAAACACCATATATTTT

V gene: TRBV18
clone size: NA
J gene: TRBJ2-5
D gene: NA
CDR3 protein: CASSPQSGQETQYF
CDR3 DNA: TGTGCCAGCTCACCTCAGTCAGGGCAAGAGACCCAGTACTTC

V gene: TRBV7-2
clone size: NA
J gene: TRBJ1-6
D gene: NA
CDR3 protein: CASAPGGASNSPLHF
CDR3 DNA: TGTGCCAGCGCCCCGGGGGGGGCCTCAAATTCACCCCTCCACTTT

V gene: TRBV7-2
clone size: NA
J gene: TRBJ2-7
D gene: NA
CDR3 protein: CASSLKASSYEQYF
CDR3 DNA: TGTGCCAGCAGCTTAAAGGCTAGCTCCTACGAGCAGTACTTC

V gene: TRBV19
clone size: NA
J gene: TRBJ1-2
D gene: NA
CDR3 protein: CASSIEGGINYGYTF
CDR3 DNA: TGTGCCAGTAGTATAGAAGGGGGAATTAACTATGGCTACACCTTC

V gene: TRBV27
clone size: NA
J gene: TRBJ2-2
D gene: TRBD1
CDR3 protein: CASSLQGAGELFF
CDR3 DNA: TGTGCCAGCAGTTTACAGGGGGCCGGGGAGCTGTTTTTT

V gene: TRBV6-5
clone size: NA
J gene: TRBJ2-7
D gene: TRBD1
CDR3 protein: CASSYPGTGLYEQYF
CDR3 DNA: TGTGCCAGCAGTTACCCCGGGACAGGCCTCTACGAGCAGTACTTC

V gene: TRBV25-1
clone size: NA
J gene: TRBJ2-1
D gene: TRBD1
CDR3 protein: CASSDRRQGAFYNEQFF
CDR3 DNA: TGTGCCAGCAGTGACCGCCGGCAGGGGGCTTTCTACAATGAGCAGTTCTTC

V gene: TRBV7-2
clone size: NA
J gene: TRBJ2-7
D gene: NA
CDR3 protein: CASSPPGGTYEQYF
CDR3 DNA: TGTGCCAGCAGCCCTCCCGGCGGAACCTACGAGCAGTACTTC

V gene: TRBV5-1
clone size: NA
J gene: TRBJ2-1
D gene: TRBD2
CDR3 protein: CASSLVLAGDYNEQFF
CDR3 DNA: TGCGCCAGCAGCTTGGTTCTAGCGGGGGACTACAATGAGCAGTTCTTC

V gene: TRBV10-3
clone size: NA
J gene: TRBJ2-2
D gene: TRBD2
CDR3 protein: CAISATSGRVTGELFF
CDR3 DNA: TGTGCCATCAGTGCGACTAGCGGGAGAGTTACCGGGGAGCTGTTTTTT

V gene: TRBV4-1
clone size: NA
J gene: TRBJ2-1
D gene: NA
CDR3 protein: CASSQDPQGSSYNEQFF
CDR3 DNA: TGCGCCAGCAGCCAAGATCCCCAGGGGAGCTCCTACAATGAGCAGTTCTTC

V gene: TRBV6-5
clone size: once
J gene: TRBJ2-1
D gene: TRBD2
CDR3 protein: CASGRGGTEQFF
CDR3 DNA: TGTGCCTCTGGGCGGGGGGGTACTGAGCAGTTCTTC

V gene: TRBV6-2/TRBV6-3
clone size: NA
J gene: TRBJ2-7
D gene: NA
CDR3 protein: CASSFPELGSEQYF
CDR3 DNA: TGTGCCAGCAGTTTCCCGGAGTTGGGTTCCGAGCAGTACTTC

V gene: TRBV20-1
clone size: NA
J gene: TRBJ2-2
D gene: NA
CDR3 protein: CSASRKRPQENTGELFF
CDR3 DNA: TGCAGTGCTAGTCGGAAGCGGCCCCAGGAGAACACCGGGGAGCTGTTTTTT

V gene: TRBV19
clone size: NA
J gene: TRBJ1-1
D gene: NA
CDR3 protein: CASSPPEGGTEAFF
CDR3 DNA: TGTGCCAGTAGCCCGCCGGAAGGGGGAACTGAAGCTTTCTTT